The 14 T cell receptor beta chains below were found in one sample sequenced in a study of cytomegalovirus exposure and HLA in healthy donors. The PCR made use of 60 Vbeta and 13 Jbeta primers. Sequencing was performed with immunoSEQ multiplex PCR; in TCRdb, only in-frame clones are kept and a portion is missing. The profile shows 55,000 to 80,000 clones, roughly 78% of them singletons. The sequenced sample consisted of PBMCs. The origin of the receptors is a man aged 35-49 years in good health and CMV-seronegative.

This clone has a single count. Different DNA sequences within this sample yield the same CDR3. The rearrangement links TRBV28 to TRBJ1-1, with TRBD1 identical over 7 bases. Germline loops: CDR1 MDHEN, CDR2 SYDVKM. The CDR3 runs to 12 residues. V trimming: 5 bases; J trimming: 9 bases; junction bases outside the gene matches: 6. Written as DNA, the CDR3 is TGTGCCAGCAGTCGGGACAGCTCCCAAGCTTTCTTT. It encodes CASSRDSSQAFF.

The chain couples TRBV28 to TRBJ2-2; D is undetermined. Germline V lookup: CDR1 MDHEN, CDR2 SYDVKM. The V end was cut by 6 bases, the J end by 5 bases, with 16 bases between. CDR3 length equals 15 residues. This CDR3 reads CASSPDSRRTGELFF. CDR3 DNA: TGTGCCAGCAGCCCAGACTCCCGTCGGACCGGGGAGCTGTTTTTT.

The rearrangement joins TRBV23-1 to TRBJ2-2, with 9 bases that match TRBD2. TRBV23-1 is annotated as an ORF whose role is uncertain. The trim removed 3 bases at V and 4 bases at J, leaving 12 bases unmatched. This CDR3 is 18 amino acids long. The CDR3 DNA reads as TGCGCCAGCAGTCATCAGCGTTGTGGACTAGCGAGCACCGGGGAGCTGTTTTTT. Residues: CASSHQRCGLASTGELFF.

The gene calls are TRBV11-3 and TRBJ1-2; 10 nucleotides match TRBD1. Germline V CDR1 and CDR2: SGHNT, YENEEA. CDR3 length: 15 residues. The V gene end was trimmed by 3 bases and the J gene end by 3 bases; junction bases not matched to a gene: 4. CDR3 in amino acids: CASSFAGTGDYGYTF. In DNA, the CDR3 is TGTGCCAGCAGCTTCGCCGGGACAGGGGACTATGGCTACACCTTC.

The sample holds a few counts of this clone. The rearrangement links TRBV2 to TRBJ1-5; TRBD1 agrees at 8 bases. The V and J ends lost 7 bases and 5 bases, in that order; junction bases with no gene match: 4. This CDR3 is built from 13 residues. From germline, CDR1 is SNHLY and CDR2 FYNNEI. This chain's CDR3 is CASKGQGDQPQHF. The DNA of the CDR3 is TGTGCCAGCAAAGGACAGGGTGATCAGCCCCAGCATTTT.

A remark on this clone: The sample has other DNA sequences that encode this CDR3 too. Here the CDR3 DNA reads TGTGCCAGCAGCTTGGTTAACTCATTCACAGATACGCAGTATTTT. Translating gives CASSLVNSFTDTQYF. This sequence joins TRBV7-2 and TRBJ2-3; D gene ambiguous. This CDR3 contains 15 residues. V was trimmed by 3 bases and J by 2 bases, leaving 12 bases between them. Germline V gene lookup returns CDR1 SGHTA and CDR2 FQGNSA.

On this clone: At one end the junction does not follow the germline gene, possibly because of a read error. V and J are TRBV27 and TRBJ2-7, with 8 bases matching TRBD1. This CDR3 has 16 amino acids. The V gene's germline CDR1 is MNHEY and CDR2 SMNVEV (reference sequence). Here the CDR3 reads CASAFRLGTGPYEQSF. As DNA, the CDR3 is TGTGCCAGCGCCTTCCGTCTCGGGACAGGCCCCTACGAGCAGTCCTTC.

The rearrangement links TRBV25-1 to TRBJ2-7; perhaps TRBD1 as D (6 bases). There are 17 residues in the CDR3. V lost 5 bases and J 2 bases, leaving 22 bases between the germline ends. Germline V gene sequence: CDR1 MGHDK, CDR2 SYGVNS. This CDR3 is CASSRASPGHLTYEQYF. The CDR3 nucleotides are TGTGCCAGCAGTCGGGCCTCGCCGGGACATTTAACCTACGAGCAGTACTTC.

The V and J genes are TRBV7-2 and TRBJ2-7; D may be TRBD1 (6 bases). V lost 1 base, J lost 0 bases, and 10 bases lay in between. The CDR3 has 15 amino acids. Per the germline V gene, CDR1 is SGHTA and CDR2 is FQGNSA. The CDR3 nucleotides read TGTGCCAGCAGCTTAGTTCAGGGGATCTCCTACGAGCAGTACTTC. Translating it yields CASSLVQGISYEQYF.

Here the CDR3 reads CSVDWVLRADTQYF. In DNA, the CDR3 is TGCAGCGTTGATTGGGTCCTACGGGCAGATACGCAGTATTTT. The chain couples TRBV29-1 to TRBJ2-3, with unresolved D. V was clipped by 3 bases and J by 4 bases, with 14 bases between them. This CDR3 comprises 14 residues. Germline V gene data show CDR1 as SQVTM and CDR2 as ANQGSEA.

As regards this clone: The germline gene is not matched at one end of the junction; a read error may be the cause. The chain carries TRBV5-4 and TRBJ2-3; possibly TRBD2 for D (6 bases). The germline CDR1 and CDR2 sequences are SGHNT and YYREEE (reference sequence). CDR3 size: 14 residues. CDR3 sequence reads: CASTLRAGGDTQYF. The CDR3 DNA is TGTGCCAGCACCTTGAGGGCCGGAGGGGATACGCAGTATTTT.

V and J are TRBV10-3 and TRBJ2-6, with TRBD1 matching 7 bases. This CDR3 region has 18 residues. V dropped 2 bases and J dropped 0; count of bases not matched to a gene: 7. Germline CDR1 ENHRY, CDR2 SYGVKD. In nucleotides, the CDR3 is TGTGCCATCAGTGAGAGGGGGACAGCGAGCTCTGGGGCCAACGTCCTGACTTTC. Its translation is CAISERGTASSGANVLTF.

The chain combines TRBV10-3 with TRBJ2-5, with a weak D call TRBD1 (5 bases). The J call could be wrong; TRBJ2-7 is a better fit for the DNA end. Germline V gene sequence: CDR1 ENHRY, CDR2 SYGVKD. This CDR3 is 15 amino acids long. CDR3 sequence (DNA): TGTGCCATCAGTGAGTACGAAAAGGGGTCCTACGAGCAGTACTTC. Its translation is CAISEYEKGSYEQYF.

This clone was detected only once. CDR3 protein: CATSSPQGALEKLFF. The CDR3, as DNA: TGTGCCACCAGCAGTCCACAGGGGGCGTTGGAAAAACTGTTTTTT. This chain joins TRBV15 and TRBJ1-4, with TRBD1 matching 9 bases. This CDR3 is 15 amino acids long. Germline CDR1 LNHNV, CDR2 YYDKDF (reference sequence). V lost 3 bases to trimming and J lost 8 bases; unmatched junction nucleotides: 7.